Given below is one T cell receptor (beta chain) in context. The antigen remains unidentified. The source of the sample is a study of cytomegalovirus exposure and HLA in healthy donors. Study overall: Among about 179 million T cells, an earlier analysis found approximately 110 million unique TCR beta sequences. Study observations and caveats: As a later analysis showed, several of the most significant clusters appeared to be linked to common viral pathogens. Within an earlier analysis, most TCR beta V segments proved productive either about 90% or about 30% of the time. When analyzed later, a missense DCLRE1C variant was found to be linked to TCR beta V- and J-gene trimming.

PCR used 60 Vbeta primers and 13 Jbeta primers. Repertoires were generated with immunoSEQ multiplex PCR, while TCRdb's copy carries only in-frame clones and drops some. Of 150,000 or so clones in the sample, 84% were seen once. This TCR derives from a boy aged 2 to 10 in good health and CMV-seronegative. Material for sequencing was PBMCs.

CDR3 in DNA: TGTGCCAGCAGTTTGCCTACTGACACTGAAGCTTTCTTT. This sequence encodes CASSLPTDTEAFF. The chain carries TRBV28 and TRBJ1-1; D uncertain. V lost 3 bases and J 3 bases, leaving 8 bases between the germline ends. In germline, CDR1 is MDHEN, CDR2 SYDVKM. The CDR3 is made up of 13 amino acids. The full variable domain, its missing parts supplied by reference TRBV28 and TRBJ1-1, is DVKVTQSSRYLVKRTGEKVFLECVQDMDHENMFWYRQDPGLGLRLIYFSYDVKMKEKGDIPEGYSVSREKKERFSLILESASTNQTSMYLCASSLPTDTEAFFGQGTRLTVV.